This T cell receptor beta chain was captured in a study of blood T cells in healthy people across ages (dated by TCRdb to the mid-2010s). Regarding the complete study: In model experiments, template switching captured about one uniquely barcoded TCR beta cDNA molecule for every two T cells. Age-related changes in TCR beta repertoire diversity were measured in the study by deep sequencing normalized with unique cDNA molecular identifiers. Donors were grouped into four age groups: young (average about 15 years), middle-aged (around 39), aged (over 55) and long-lived (less than 85). To avoid experimental bias, donors of different ages were distributed randomly across sequencing lanes. Using the same blood draw, the study looked at two additional independent replicas of 1 million unique cDNA reads for two donors, one aged 18 to 30 and the other aged 80 or older.

V lost 6 bases and J lost 2 bases, and the count of bases not matched to a germline gene is 12. The germline V gene (reference sequence) yields MNHEY for CDR1 and SMNVEV for CDR2. There are 17 amino acids in the CDR3, from cysteine to phenylalanine inclusive. Just CDR3 DNA is preserved here, 51 bases in frame from base 1. Systemically healthy Caucasian individuals from Russia, 35 to 40 in total and aged about 6 to 95 years, were included as donors. Each donor gave 8 to 10 milliliters of peripheral blood, drawn into EDTA-treated Vacutainer tubes. Ficoll-Paque density-gradient centrifugation was used to isolate PBMCs, with at least 7 million per sample. Trizol reagent was used to extract total RNA from PBMCs, with at least 5 micrograms per sample. Naive CD45RAhigh/CD27high T cell percentages were measured by flow cytometry on a PBMC aliquot from every donor. Study-level results and caveats: Since profiling was done on bulk unsorted PBMCs, naive and antigen-experienced compartments could not be conclusively compared. Observed TCR beta diversity per million T cells fell roughly linearly with age, and a significant reduction was already apparent by age roughly 40. Estimates of total diversity based on one million sequenced T cells were considered lower bounds and underestimates. Donor CMV infection status was unknown, potentially confounding age-related changes in expanded clonotypes. The long-lived group showed more naive CD4+ T cells, fewer expanded clones and increased TCR diversity than the aged group, suggesting age selection. A strong correlation was found between observed TCR beta diversity and the percentage of naive T cells measured by flow cytometry.

Libraries were built with 5' RACE. TCRdb shows the sequencer as Illumina HiSeq 2500. A second PCR of roughly 7 to 11 cycles was performed with a sample-barcoded 5' primer and a J-beta primer mix. A unique molecular identifier was introduced onto each TCR beta cDNA molecule by a template-switch 5' adaptor carrying 12 random nucleotides. Each sample yielded at least 3 million CDR3-containing paired-end reads. All of the RNA was converted into first-strand cDNA using the Mint cDNA synthesis kit, with a TRBC-specific oligonucleotide serving as the primer. After uracil-DNA glycosylase treatment, a first 18-cycle PCR used universal primers M1SS and BC2_uni_R on all cDNA. In the source study's methods: For normalization, 1 million high-quality reads, each with a distinct molecular identifier, were randomly selected from each sample. Reads with shared molecular identifiers were discarded instead of being binned into consensus sequences. MiTCR, run with a Q25 quality threshold and the strictest error-elimination algorithm, handled CDR3 identification, clonotype clustering and error correction. A nonparametric unseen species model using Euler transformation provided a lower-bound estimate of total TCR beta diversity. TCRdb passed the public sequencing reads through fastp at Q25 and MiXCR, retaining productive beta sequences. Entries are consolidated by CDR3 protein sequence, retaining the most common genes and DNA. TCRdb assigned the V and J calls; the authors' analysis was not used. The sample data list 700,000 or so distinct CDR3 sequences, and roughly 41% of these were observed just once. Together, the top ten hold 30% of the sample.

To note about this clonotype: It has no known antigen specificity. There are no base qualities to consult, and no much larger clone falls within one base.

The receptor's source is an older man in good health. The sequenced sample consisted of blood. The chain is encoded by TRBV27 joined to TRBJ2-3; 9 junctional bases match TRBD2. The DNA reads as follows: TGTGCCAGCAGGCCTCGTACTAGCGGGTCCTTCACAGATACGCAGTATTTT. Its protein reads: CASRPRTSGSFTDTQYF.